Each of the 27 T cell receptor beta chains below was sequenced from the same sample in a study of cytomegalovirus exposure and HLA in healthy donors. PCR involved 60 Vbeta and 13 Jbeta primers. Only in-frame clones appear in the TCRdb table, and some are missing; sequencing was by immunoSEQ multiplex PCR. The table shows tens of thousands of clones, with more than 60% occurring only once. Sequencing input: PBMCs. The receptors come from a middle-aged man in good health and CMV-seronegative.

This clone appeared once. The V call is TRBV5-1, the J call TRBJ2-7; maybe TRBD2 (5 bases). CDR3 length: 17 amino acids. Trimming took off 0 bases at V and 6 bases at J, with 22 bases between the two ends. In germline, CDR1 is SGHRS, CDR2 YFSETQ. DNA of the CDR3: TGCGCCAGCAGCTTGGCCGAGGGTAGGGCCACCCGGGGCGAGCAGTACTTC. It codes for CASSLAEGRATRGEQYF.

This clone was counted a single time. The chain uses TRBV9 and TRBJ1-4; weak D call: TRBD1 (6 bases). From germline, CDR1 is SGDLS and CDR2 YYNGEE. CDR3 length: 15 residues. Between the trimmed V and J ends, which lost 4 bases and 1 base, there was a span of 11 bases. Here the CDR3 DNA reads TGTGCCAGCAGCCCACAGGGAGTAACTAATGAAAAACTGTTTTTT. Protein: CASSPQGVTNEKLFF.

The gene calls are TRBV27 and TRBJ1-1; the D gene is possibly TRBD1 (5 bases). The germline V gene has CDR1 MNHEY and CDR2 SMNVEV (reference sequence). This CDR3 has 18 amino acids. The V and J ends lost 6 bases and 4 bases respectively, with 27 bases between them. CDR3 sequence (DNA): TGTGCCAGCAGAACCGGGACGGGACCGACCCGCGGGGGCACTGAAGCTTTCTTT. Protein sequence: CASRTGTGPTRGGTEAFF.

The genes are TRBV9 and TRBJ2-5; 8 positions match TRBD2. CDR1 and CDR2 (germline): SGDLS, YYNGEE. V shed 4 bases and J 3 bases; nucleotides not matched to a gene: 5. The length of the CDR3 is 14 residues. The CDR3 sequence is CASSPSGGEETQYF. The CDR3 DNA reads TGTGCCAGCAGCCCCTCGGGGGGGGAAGAGACCCAGTACTTC.

The V call is TRBV30, the J call TRBJ2-7; 11 bases agree with TRBD2. The CDR3 spans 17 residues. The germline V gene encodes CDR1 GTSNPN and CDR2 SVGIG (reference sequence). V lost 0 bases, J lost 3 bases, and 10 bases stayed unmatched. The CDR3 nucleotides read TGTGCCTGGAGTGTACAAAGGGGGACTAGCGGCAACTACGAGCAGTACTTC. This gives the protein CAWSVQRGTSGNYEQYF.

This clone was observed a few times. The CDR3, as DNA: TGTGCCAGCTACGGACAGGGTTCTTACAATGAGCAGTTCTTC. It is translated as CASYGQGSYNEQFF. This sequence joins TRBV28 and TRBJ2-1, with 8 bases that match TRBD1. The CDR3 extends over 14 amino acids. Per the germline V gene, CDR1 is MDHEN and CDR2 is SYDVKM. V lost 8 bases and J lost 4; bases outside the gene matches: 7.

The rearrangement links TRBV11-1 to TRBJ2-5; TRBD2 aligns across 9 bases. V trimming: 2 bases; J trimming: 2 bases; junction bases outside the gene matches: 3. The germline V gene encodes CDR1 SGHAT and CDR2 FQDESV (reference sequence). The CDR3 has 15 amino acids. The DNA for the CDR3 is TGTGCCAGCAGCTTACCAGCGGGGGGTCAAGAGACCCAGTACTTC. Its translation: CASSLPAGGQETQYF.

Worth noting for this clone: The sample carries other DNA sequences with the same CDR3. V is TRBV30 and J is TRBJ1-2; D unclear. The CDR3 spans 13 residues. The ends were cut back, 8 bases at V and 4 bases at J, with 17 bases in the middle. Germline V gene sequence: CDR1 GTSNPN, CDR2 SVGIG (reference sequence). CDR3 sequence: CAGTRGIFYGYTF. In nucleotides, the CDR3 is TGTGCCGGTACCCGAGGAATTTTCTATGGCTACACCTTC.

The V and J genes are TRBV29-1 and TRBJ2-1; D is possibly TRBD2 (6 bases). CDR3 length: 12 residues. Germline CDR1 reads SQVTM; CDR2 reads ANQGSEA. V was cut by 2 bases and J by 7 bases, with 9 bases left in between. Written as DNA, the CDR3 is TGCAGCGTTGAACCTGGGAGGAATGAGCAGTTCTTC. As protein: CSVEPGRNEQFF.

This clone was seen only a few times. The CDR3 protein is CASSTWTNPGTEAFF. The CDR3 coding sequence is TGTGCCAGTAGTACTTGGACAAACCCCGGGACTGAAGCTTTCTTT. V usage is TRBV19 and J usage is TRBJ1-1; possibly TRBD1 for D (5 bases). Germline assignment: CDR1 LNHDA and CDR2 SQIVND (reference sequence). This CDR3 has 15 residues. V gave up 4 bases and J gave up 5 bases, with 17 bases separating them.

The chain couples TRBV11-2 to TRBJ2-7; unclear D gene. CDR1 and CDR2 from the germline V gene are SGHAT and FQNNGV. With 1 base removed from V and 3 bases from J, the gap between germline ends came to 10 bases. CDR3 length equals 14 residues. In DNA, the CDR3 is TGTGCCAGCAGCTTAGTATCCTCCTACTACGAGCAGTACTTC. Encoded protein: CASSLVSSYYEQYF.

In its sample, this clone was seen a few times. For the CDR3, the DNA is TGCGCCAGCAGCCTTACACCGGGACAGAGGAACTATGGCTACACCTTC. This gives the protein CASSLTPGQRNYGYTF. This chain uses TRBV4-1 with TRBJ1-2; 7 bases are shared with TRBD1. From germline, CDR1 is MGHRA and CDR2 YSYEKL. The V and J ends lost 4 bases and 2 bases, in that order; junction bases with no gene match: 10. CDR3 length: 16 amino acids.

On this clone: At one of its ends the junction is not consistent with the germline gene, which may arise from a read error. The rearrangement joins TRBV7-6 to TRBJ2-5; tentatively, D is TRBD2 (5 bases). Germline V gene sequence: CDR1 SGHVS, CDR2 FNYEAQ. The CDR3 totals 13 residues. CDR3 DNA: TGTGCCGGCAGCCCTAAGCGGTCGGAGACCCAGTACTTC. Translated: CAGSPKRSETQYF.

This clone was observed a single time. The chain employs TRBV18 and TRBJ2-2; TRBD1 might be the D (5 bases). The CDR3 contains 15 residues. Looked up from germline, CDR1 is KGHSH and CDR2 is LQKENI. Deletions cut 2 bases from V and 4 bases from J, with 11 bases between. The CDR3: CASSPAGIGTGELFF. In DNA form, the CDR3 reads TGTGCCAGCTCACCAGCAGGGATTGGCACCGGGGAGCTGTTTTTT.

This clone came up a few times. The CDR3 here is CASSISGPNTEAFF. The CDR3 DNA reads TGTGCCAGCAGTATAAGCGGACCGAACACTGAAGCTTTCTTT. The J gene is TRBJ1-1, the V gene TRBV27; D call uncertain. The CDR3 extends over 14 amino acids. CDR1 is MNHEY, CDR2 SMNVEV, per germline (reference sequence). V lost 5 bases, J lost 1 base, and 11 bases lay in between.

The chain has TRBV10-3 and TRBJ2-4; 7 bases align to TRBD2. The germline CDR1 and CDR2 sequences are ENHRY and SYGVKD. CDR3 length equals 15 residues. V dropped 2 bases and J dropped 6; count of bases not matched to a gene: 7. CDR3 DNA: TGTGCCATCAGTGAGGTGAAGCGGGGTGTAAACATTCAGTACTTC. Translated: CAISEVKRGVNIQYF.

The chain uses TRBV29-1 and TRBJ1-2, with D possibly being TRBD1 (6 bases). CDR1 is SQVTM, CDR2 ANQGSEA, per germline. Trimming removed 4 bases from V and 3 bases from J, with 18 bases in between. CDR3 length: 15 residues. CDR3 in amino acids: CSVVGGGGTDYGYTF. In DNA form, the CDR3 reads TGCAGCGTTGTTGGGGGCGGGGGGACGGACTATGGCTACACCTTC. Full variable domain (missing parts from reference TRBV29-1 and TRBJ1-2): SAVISQKPSRDICQRGTSLTIQCQVDSQVTMMFWYRQQPGQSLTLIATANQGSEATYESGFVIDKFPISRPNLTFSTLTVSNMSPEDSSIYLCSVVGGGGTDYGYTFGSGTRLTVV.

This sequence joins TRBV6-1 and TRBJ1-2; the D is unclear. Looked up from germline, CDR1 is MNHNS and CDR2 is SASEGT. The V and J ends lost 2 bases and 7 bases respectively, with 14 bases between them. The CDR3 runs 14 residues. The CDR3 coding sequence is TGTGCCAGCAGTGAAAATGTCCAGGTCTCTGGCTACACCTTC. Translated: CASSENVQVSGYTF.

The chain joins TRBV7-2 to TRBJ1-2; 8 bases map to TRBD1. Germline values: CDR1 SGHTA, CDR2 FQGNSA. The ends lost 3 bases at V and 7 bases at J; junction bases unmatched: 4. The CDR3 totals 13 residues. The DNA for the CDR3 is TGTGCCAGCAGCTTCGGACAGGGCGGTGGCTACACCTTC. Residues: CASSFGQGGGYTF.

The chain combines TRBV9 with TRBJ2-5; TRBD2 matches 7 bases. The J segment lost 4 bases and the V segment lost 0 bases, leaving 6 bases of the junction unmatched. CDR1 and CDR2 (germline): SGDLS, YYNGEE. This CDR3 is built from 15 residues. CDR3 coding DNA: TGTGCCAGCAGCGTAGCAGCAGGGAGGGCAGAGACCCAGTACTTC. Its translation is CASSVAAGRAETQYF.

V and J are TRBV7-9 and TRBJ2-2; 16 bases are shared with TRBD2. The CDR3 runs 19 residues. V shed 5 bases and J 2 bases; nucleotides not matched to a gene: 8. CDR1 SEHNR and CDR2 FQNEAQ come from the germline V gene (reference sequence). In nucleotides, the CDR3 is TGTGCCAGCAGCGGACCGGGACTAGCGGGAGGGCCAAACACCGGGGAGCTGTTTTTT. Amino acids: CASSGPGLAGGPNTGELFF.

The rearrangement uses TRBV5-1 and TRBJ2-1; 8 bases agree with TRBD1. The CDR3 covers 16 residues. Germline V gene lookup returns CDR1 SGHRS and CDR2 YFSETQ. Germline trimming cut 0 bases from V and 7 bases from J; bases unmatched to any gene: 9. The CDR3 DNA reads TGCGCCAGCAGCTTGGTTCCCAGGGGGCAATTTAATGAGCAGTTCTTC. This sequence encodes CASSLVPRGQFNEQFF.

The V gene is TRBV27, the J gene TRBJ1-2, with a tentative D call TRBD1 (6 bases). The V gene's germline CDR1 is MNHEY and CDR2 SMNVEV (reference sequence). Trimming shortened V by 3 bases and J by 4 bases, and 15 bases separated the two germline ends. This CDR3 is built from 15 residues. The CDR3 reads CASSLGRTAFYGYTF. The CDR3 DNA is TGTGCCAGCAGTTTGGGTCGGACAGCTTTCTATGGCTACACCTTC.

The chain employs TRBV7-8 and TRBJ2-1; D gene uncertain. The CDR3 runs 13 residues. Germline V gives CDR1 SGHVS, CDR2 FQNEAQ. Trimming cost V 0 bases and J 9 bases, with 9 bases left between them. CDR3 amino acids: CASSLAGQLEQFF. The CDR3 DNA is TGTGCCAGCAGCTTAGCGGGCCAGCTTGAGCAGTTCTTC.

The V and J genes are TRBV6-5 and TRBJ1-3; D is uncertain. Trimming pared 2 bases from V and 4 bases from J, leaving 9 bases between. The CDR3 totals 14 residues. From germline, CDR1 is MNHEY and CDR2 SVGAGI. The CDR3 nucleotides read TGTGCCAGCAGTTACGGAGGGAGAGGAAACACCATATATTTT. It yields the protein CASSYGGRGNTIYF.

This clone was recorded a few times. Because the CDR3's place on the DNA is in doubt, the DNA is left out and the CDR3 is given as listed by TCRdb. The chain recombines TRBV11-2 with TRBJ1-2; the table names TRBD1, a call not compared with the DNA. The V gene's germline CDR1 is SGHAT and CDR2 FQNNGV. The CDR3 adds up to 15 amino acids, both ends counted. The CDR3: CASSFGQGSRYGYSF.

The chain uses TRBV18 and TRBJ1-1; TRBD1 is a possible D gene (6 bases). This CDR3 has 17 amino acids. The germline V gene has CDR1 KGHSH and CDR2 LQKENI. Trimming stripped 3 bases from V and 1 base from J, with 18 bases between. The CDR3 nucleotides are TGTGCCAGCTCACCTGAAAAACCGGGACACTCGAACACTGAAGCTTTCTTT. Protein sequence: CASSPEKPGHSNTEAFF.